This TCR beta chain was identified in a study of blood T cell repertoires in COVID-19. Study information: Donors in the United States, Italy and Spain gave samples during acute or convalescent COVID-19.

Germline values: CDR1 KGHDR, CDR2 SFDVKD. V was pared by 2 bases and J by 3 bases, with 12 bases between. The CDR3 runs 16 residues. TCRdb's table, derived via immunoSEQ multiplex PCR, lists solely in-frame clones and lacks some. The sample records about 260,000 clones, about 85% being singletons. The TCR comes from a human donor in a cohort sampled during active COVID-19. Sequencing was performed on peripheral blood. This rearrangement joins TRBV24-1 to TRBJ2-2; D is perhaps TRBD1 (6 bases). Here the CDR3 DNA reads TGTGCCACCAGTGATTCGACAGGCCCCGACACCGGGGAGCTGTTTTTT. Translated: CATSDSTGPDTGELFF.